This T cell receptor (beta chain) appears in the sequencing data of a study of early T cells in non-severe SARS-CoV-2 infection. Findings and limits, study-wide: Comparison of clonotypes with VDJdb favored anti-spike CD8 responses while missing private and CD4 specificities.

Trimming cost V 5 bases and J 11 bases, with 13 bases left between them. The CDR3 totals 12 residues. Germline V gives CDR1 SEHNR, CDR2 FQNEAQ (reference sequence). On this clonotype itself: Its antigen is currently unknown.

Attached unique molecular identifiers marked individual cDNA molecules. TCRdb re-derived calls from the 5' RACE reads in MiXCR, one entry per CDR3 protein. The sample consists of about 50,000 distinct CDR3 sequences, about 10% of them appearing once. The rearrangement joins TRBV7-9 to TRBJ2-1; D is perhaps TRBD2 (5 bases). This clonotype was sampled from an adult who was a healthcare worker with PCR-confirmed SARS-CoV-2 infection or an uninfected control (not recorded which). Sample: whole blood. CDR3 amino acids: CASSIEVGKQFF. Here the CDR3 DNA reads TGTGCCAGCAGCATTGAGGTCGGGAAGCAGTTCTTC.